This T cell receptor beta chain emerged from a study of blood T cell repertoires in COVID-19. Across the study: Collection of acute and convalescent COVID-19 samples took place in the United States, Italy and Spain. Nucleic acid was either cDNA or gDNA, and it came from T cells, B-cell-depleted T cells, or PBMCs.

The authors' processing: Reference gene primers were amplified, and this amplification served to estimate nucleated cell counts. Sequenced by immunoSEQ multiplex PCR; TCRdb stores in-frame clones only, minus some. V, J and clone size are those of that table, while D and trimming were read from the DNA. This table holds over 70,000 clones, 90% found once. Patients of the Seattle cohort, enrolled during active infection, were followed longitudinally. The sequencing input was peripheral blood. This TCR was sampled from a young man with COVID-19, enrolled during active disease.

This CDR3 is CAWSGRVSYEQYF. The CDR3 nucleotides are TGTGCCTGGAGTGGACGGGTCTCCTACGAGCAGTACTTC. The chain employs TRBV30 and TRBJ2-7; D gene uncertain. The germline V and J ends were trimmed by 1 base and 0 bases, with 7 bases remaining between them. The CDR3 totals 13 residues. Germline-derived CDR1 and CDR2 are GTSNPN and SVGIG (reference sequence). Full variable domain (outside the CDR3, taken from reference TRBV30 and TRBJ2-7): SQTIHQWPATLVQPVGSPLSLECTVEGTSNPNLYWYRQAAGRGLQLLFYSVGIGQISSEVPQNLSASRPQDRQFILSSKKLLLSDSGFYLCAWSGRVSYEQYFGPGTRLTVT.